This is a list of T cell receptor beta chains from one sample in a study of blood T cells in healthy people across ages. TCRdb independently ran MiXCR on the 5' RACE reads; one entry per CDR3 protein. The data hold some 900,000 distinct CDR3 sequences, with under 30% observed a single time. The specimen sequenced was blood. Receptors originate from a woman older than 75 in good health. Both conserved end residues are part of each CDR3. The D gene is left open where the match is weak. Clone size is stated in some rows and not others, as once, few, many or a class when expanded.

V gene	D gene	J gene	clone size	CDR3 protein	CDR3 DNA
TRBV24-1	-	TRBJ2-3	many	CATSRSYPNTDTQYF	TGTGCCACCAGTAGAAGCTATCCTAACACAGATACGCAGTATTTT
TRBV20-1	TRBD1	TRBJ1-1	-	CSARGQGTTEAFF	TGCAGTGCTAGAGGACAGGGTACGACTGAAGCTTTCTTT
TRBV11-2	TRBD2	TRBJ2-5	many	CASAGVNQETQYF	TGTGCCAGCGCGGGGGTGAACCAAGAGACCCAGTACTTC
TRBV7-9	TRBD2	TRBJ2-1	many	CASSLDQGAGGNNEQFF	TGTGCCAGCAGCTTGGACCAGGGTGCGGGGGGGAACAATGAGCAGTTCTTC
TRBV6-6	TRBD1	TRBJ1-2	few	CASSSPDRGPDYGYTF	TGTGCCAGCAGCTCACCTGACAGGGGGCCTGACTATGGCTACACCTTC
TRBV12-3/TRBV12-4	-	TRBJ2-3	-	CANSPGIVSRGKDAQYF	TGTGCCAACAGCCCTGGGATCGTATCGCGGGGAAAAGATGCGCAGTATTTT
TRBV6-2/TRBV6-3	TRBD2	TRBJ2-3	many	CASSYSRGAGSTDTQYF	TGTGCCAGCAGTTACTCGCGAGGAGCGGGGTCCACAGATACGCAGTATTTT
TRBV24-1	TRBD1	TRBJ2-3	many	CATSPGQGASTDTQYF	TGTGCCACCAGCCCAGGACAGGGGGCAAGCACAGATACGCAGTATTTT
TRBV7-6	-	TRBJ2-6	-	CASSLVRGGYYSGANVLTF	TGTGCCAGCAGCTTAGTTCGGGGCGGTTATTACTCTGGGGCCAACGTCCTGACTTTC
TRBV6-5	-	TRBJ2-7	-	CASSHDQGNYEQYF	TGTGCCAGCAGTCACGACCAGGGGAACTACGAGCAGTACTTC
TRBV6-6	TRBD1	TRBJ1-4	many	CASSSQGGVDEKLFF	TGTGCCAGCAGCTCACAGGGGGGCGTGGATGAAAAACTGTTTTTT
TRBV20-1	-	TRBJ2-3	many	CSAHQGQIDTQYF	TGCAGTGCCCACCAGGGCCAGATAGATACGCAGTATTTT
TRBV20-1	TRBD1	TRBJ2-5	-	CSARQTGGQETQYF	TGCAGTGCCAGGCAGACAGGGGGGCAGGAGACCCAGTACTTC
TRBV20-1	TRBD2	TRBJ2-2	-	CSAKPTSGGSNAGELFF	TGCAGTGCTAAACCAACTAGCGGGGGCTCGAACGCCGGGGAGCTGTTTTTT
TRBV30	TRBD1	TRBJ2-1	-	CAWSSRTGTGLGEQFF	TGTGCCTGGTCTTCACGCACCGGGACAGGGCTAGGTGAGCAGTTCTTC